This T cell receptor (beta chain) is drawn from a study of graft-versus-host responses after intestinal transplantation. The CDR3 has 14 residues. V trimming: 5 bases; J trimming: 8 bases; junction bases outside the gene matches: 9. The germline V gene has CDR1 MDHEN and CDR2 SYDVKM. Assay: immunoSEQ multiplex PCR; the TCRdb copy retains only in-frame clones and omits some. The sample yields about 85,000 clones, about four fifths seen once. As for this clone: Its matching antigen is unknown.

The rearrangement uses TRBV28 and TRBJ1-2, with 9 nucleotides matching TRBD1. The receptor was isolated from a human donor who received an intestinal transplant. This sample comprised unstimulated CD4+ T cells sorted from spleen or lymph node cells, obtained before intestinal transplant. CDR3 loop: CASSDFDRGEGYTF. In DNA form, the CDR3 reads TGTGCCAGCAGTGACTTCGACAGGGGGGAAGGCTACACCTTC.